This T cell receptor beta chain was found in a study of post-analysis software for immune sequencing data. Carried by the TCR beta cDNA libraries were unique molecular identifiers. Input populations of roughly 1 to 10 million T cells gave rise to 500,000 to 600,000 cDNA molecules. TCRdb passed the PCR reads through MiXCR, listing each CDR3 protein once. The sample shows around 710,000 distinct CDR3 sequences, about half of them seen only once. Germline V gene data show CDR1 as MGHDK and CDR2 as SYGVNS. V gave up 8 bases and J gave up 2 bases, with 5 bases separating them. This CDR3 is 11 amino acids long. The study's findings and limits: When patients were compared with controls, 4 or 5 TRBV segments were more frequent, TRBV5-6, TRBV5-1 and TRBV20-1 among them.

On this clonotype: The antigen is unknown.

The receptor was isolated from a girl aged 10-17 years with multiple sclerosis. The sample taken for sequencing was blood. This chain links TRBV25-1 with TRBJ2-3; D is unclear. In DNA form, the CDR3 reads TGTGCCAGCTGCCTCACAGATACGCAGTATTTT. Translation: CASCLTDTQYF.